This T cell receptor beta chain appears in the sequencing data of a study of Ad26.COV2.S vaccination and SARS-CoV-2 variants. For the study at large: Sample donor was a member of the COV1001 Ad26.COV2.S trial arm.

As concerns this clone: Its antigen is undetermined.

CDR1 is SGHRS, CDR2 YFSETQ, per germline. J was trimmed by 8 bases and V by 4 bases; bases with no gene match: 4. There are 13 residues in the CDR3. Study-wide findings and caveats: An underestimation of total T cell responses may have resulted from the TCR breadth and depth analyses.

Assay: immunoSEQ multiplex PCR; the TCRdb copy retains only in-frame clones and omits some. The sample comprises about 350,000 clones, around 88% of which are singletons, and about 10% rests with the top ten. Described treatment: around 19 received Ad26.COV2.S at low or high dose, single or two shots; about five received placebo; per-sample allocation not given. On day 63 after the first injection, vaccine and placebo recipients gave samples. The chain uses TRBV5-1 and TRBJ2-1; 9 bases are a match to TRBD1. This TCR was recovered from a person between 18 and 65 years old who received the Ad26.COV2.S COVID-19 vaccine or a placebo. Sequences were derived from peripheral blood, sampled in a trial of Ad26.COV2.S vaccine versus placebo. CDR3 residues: CASSDRGADEQFF. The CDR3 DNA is TGCGCCAGCAGCGACAGGGGGGCCGATGAGCAGTTCTTC.